This T cell receptor (beta chain) was obtained from a study of T cells and copy number aberrations in small-cell lung cancer (dated by TCRdb to the early 2020s). Background on the whole study: TCR repertoire sequencing was paired with whole-exome sequencing of the same tumor regions to relate T cell metrics to mutations and copy number aberrations. Tumor TCR data were available for 17 to 20 patients, and TCR data from both tumor and normal tissue were available for more than 11 patients. Paper-wide results and their limitations: High heterogeneity of the TCR repertoire was observed across regions, with roughly 79.9-97.7% of clones restricted to a single region, representing a lower overlap than in localized NSCLC. All specimens were formalin-fixed paraffin-embedded tissue, which is known to introduce sequencing artifacts. Tumors had lower T-cell density, richness and clonality than adjacent lung tissue, though the difference in density was not significant. A negative correlation was found between higher copy number aberration burden and tumor T-cell density, richness and clonality. A small sample size, resulting from surgical resection being uncommon in small-cell lung cancer, limited the study, and the findings need validation.

The donors were limited-stage small-cell lung cancer patients whose surgical resection took place in Hangzhou, China, between 2008 and 2020. All donors were treated with upfront surgery without preoperative chemotherapy or radiotherapy, and immunotherapy was not given to any donor before or after surgery. All 19 patients in the sequenced cohort were identified as smokers or heavy second-hand smokers. To represent spatial heterogeneity of the primary tumors, three regions were collected from each tumor FFPE block using a grid approach. Tumor regions were macrodissected to enrich malignant cells, and only regions expected to yield at least 150 ng DNA were selected. The study used multi-region TCR-beta sequencing of resected limited-stage small-cell lung cancers together with tumor-adjacent lung tissue to characterize T cell repertoire heterogeneity. The AllPrep DNA/RNA FFPE Kit (Qiagen) was used to extract genomic DNA from FFPE tissue.

Using multiplexed V- and J-gene primers, the immunoSEQ hsTCRB Kit amplified TCR-beta CDR3 regions from genomic DNA. Unique DNA barcodes were added in a second PCR, and samples were pooled together with a negative and a positive control. The pooled TCR-beta libraries were sequenced using a 150-cycle paired-end protocol on an Illumina MiSeq. For the original study's pipeline: Adaptive Biotechnologies processed the raw sequencing data into a report containing normalized, annotated TCR-beta repertoires. T-cell density was computed as TCR-beta templates normalized to usable DNA, which was estimated by amplifying housekeeping genes. Richness was defined as the count of unique rearrangements, and clonality was defined as 1 minus Pielou's evenness. The Jaccard index, the Morisita overlap index, and the proportion of shared top-20 clonotypes were used to quantify intratumor TCR heterogeneity between regions. TCRdb retrieved this table from immuneACCESS and kept in-frame rearrangements only. Not all clones are present; in checked studies, unresolved V genes account for under half, and no reason is known for the remainder. The V and J calls and the clone size are those of that table, but D and trimming were determined from the DNA. Here the sample has 700 or so clones; just over 85% occur a single time. Roughly 3.9% of the sample comes from the top ten.

The CDR3 spans 15 amino acids, including both terminal residues. Only CDR3 DNA is held: 45 bases, read in frame from base 1. The germline V gene gives CDR1 as SGHRS and CDR2 as YFSETQ. Trimming takes 0 bases from V and 3 bases from J, and the germline ends sit 9 bases apart. Concerning this clone: No cognate antigen has been identified for it. The CDR3 does not close with the conserved phenylalanine or tryptophan, likely indicating a read error.

Sequencing input: tumor tissue. The rearrangement combines TRBV5-1 with TRBJ1-4; a tentative D call is TRBD1 (6 bases match). The origin of this receptor is a man between 40 and 49 years old with small cell lung cancer. The DNA sequence follows: TGCGCCAGCAGCTTGGGGGGGGCGGCTAATGAAAAACTGTTTTGT. Its protein product is CASSLGGAANEKLFC.